The 29 T cell receptor beta chains below were found in one sample sequenced in a study of shared clonotypes between healthy human individuals (dated by TCRdb to the early 2020s). The library was prepared using the immunoSEQ multiplex PCR assay. The table comes from immuneACCESS by way of TCRdb, which keeps in-frame sequences with V and J called. Part of the clones is missing from these tables; in studies checked, under half for an unresolved V gene and the rest for unknown reasons. Recorded for this sample are some 580,000 clones; roughly 98% of them occurred a single time. In total, the top ten clones hold 0.25% to 0.35% of the sample. CD8 naive samples were obtained by positive selection for CCR7 among CD45RO-negative cells, yielding a CD45RA+CCR7+ population from which TemRA cells were excluded. The sequenced material came from naive CD8+ T cells sorted from blood. This specimen's cell subset or site label, interpreted: CD45RA+CCR7+. Source of these receptors: a man aged 30 to 45 in good health.

The J gene is TRBJ1-2, the V gene TRBV7-9; D is perhaps TRBD1 (5 bases). V was shortened by 3 bases and J by 2 bases, with 10 bases between the two germline ends. CDR1 is SEHNR and CDR2 is FQNEAQ in the germline V gene (reference sequence). The CDR3 totals 14 residues. CDR3 residues: CASSLGPSNYGYTF. Here the CDR3 DNA reads TGTGCCAGCAGCTTGGGACCGTCGAACTATGGCTACACCTTC.

This sequence joins TRBV5-4 and TRBJ2-1; D is ambiguous. Germline CDR1 is SGHNT and CDR2 is YYREEE (reference sequence). V lost 5 bases to trimming and J lost 5 bases, with 17 bases between them. The length of the CDR3 is 15 residues. In DNA, the CDR3 is TGTGCCAGCAGGGAGTCGACGGCGTCCCACAATGAGCAGTTCTTC. The encoded protein is CASRESTASHNEQFF.

This clone was observed a single time. This chain connects TRBV5-1 to TRBJ2-1; maybe TRBD1 (6 bases). Germline lookup yields CDR1 SGHRS and CDR2 YFSETQ. This CDR3 spans 13 amino acids. Trimming left V 0 bases short and J 7 bases short, with 8 bases between. CDR3 in amino acids: CASSLARGNEQFF. Written as DNA, the CDR3 is TGCGCCAGCAGCTTGGCCAGGGGTAATGAGCAGTTCTTC.

The rearrangement joins TRBV2 to TRBJ2-1; 10 positions match TRBD2. The V gene end was trimmed by 6 bases and the J gene end by 2 bases; junction bases not matched to a gene: 7. CDR3 length equals 16 residues. Germline V lookup: CDR1 SNHLY, CDR2 FYNNEI. The CDR3: CASSQRAGGPYNEQFF. Written as DNA, the CDR3 is TGTGCCAGCAGCCAACGAGCGGGAGGGCCCTACAATGAGCAGTTCTTC.

The CDR3 loop is CAIASGPRKETQYF. The DNA of the CDR3 is TGTGCCATCGCGTCGGGACCCCGAAAAGAGACCCAGTACTTC. The chain carries TRBV10-3 and TRBJ2-5, with D possibly being TRBD1 or TRBD2 (5 bases each). V was cut by 8 bases and J by 3 bases, with 16 bases left in between. Germline V gives CDR1 ENHRY, CDR2 SYGVKD. This CDR3 region has 14 residues.

The V and J genes are TRBV5-1 and TRBJ2-1; 8 nucleotides agree with TRBD2. In germline, CDR1 is SGHRS, CDR2 YFSETQ. Unmatched junction bases numbered 16, after V lost 4 bases and J lost 7 bases. The CDR3 is 17 residues long. CDR3: CASSPVPAGGLPNEQFF. The DNA of the CDR3 is TGCGCCAGCAGCCCAGTACCTGCGGGAGGCCTCCCAAATGAGCAGTTCTTC.

The rearrangement links TRBV19 to TRBJ2-1; D remains ambiguous. The length of the CDR3 is 13 residues. Germline values: CDR1 LNHDA, CDR2 SQIVND (reference sequence). V was clipped by 3 bases and J by 6 bases, with 9 bases between them. The CDR3 sequence is CASSIWQGNEQFF. The CDR3 nucleotides are TGTGCCAGTAGTATCTGGCAAGGCAATGAGCAGTTCTTC.

This chain joins TRBV9 and TRBJ2-1; D is undetermined. V gave up 0 bases and J gave up 8 bases, with 9 bases separating them. This CDR3 has 13 residues. Germline CDR1 reads SGDLS; CDR2 reads YYNGEE. CDR3 sequence reads: CASSVEGTHEQFF. CDR3 sequence (DNA): TGTGCCAGCAGCGTAGAGGGAACTCATGAGCAGTTCTTC.

The CDR3 DNA is TGTGCCAGCACCTCTAGGGTGGAGACCCAGTACTTC. Its protein is CASTSRVETQYF. The genes are TRBV11-2 and TRBJ2-5; D remains ambiguous. The CDR3 is made up of 12 amino acids. CDR1 is SGHAT, CDR2 FQNNGV, per germline. The V gene lost 7 bases and the J gene lost 5 bases, with 11 bases spanning the gap.

The genes are TRBV7-8 and TRBJ2-1, with TRBD1 matching 10 bases. Trimming removed 1 base from V and 7 bases from J; junction bases left unmatched: 7. The germline V gene encodes CDR1 SGHVS and CDR2 FQNEAQ. There are 16 residues in the CDR3. The CDR3 protein is CASSLVGTGAGNEQFF. The CDR3 DNA reads as TGTGCCAGCAGCTTAGTAGGGACAGGGGCAGGGAATGAGCAGTTCTTC.

Here the CDR3 DNA reads TGTGCCATCAGGGACAGGGCCCAAGAGACCCAGTACTTC. Translation gives CAIRDRAQETQYF. The chain links TRBV10-3 to TRBJ2-5, with 8 bases identical to TRBD1. CDR1 and CDR2 from the germline V gene are ENHRY and SYGVKD. With 6 bases clipped from V and 1 base from J, the junction kept 1 base outside the gene matches. The CDR3 totals 13 residues.

This clone came up once. CDR3 coding DNA: TGTGCCAGCAGCTTGGTGGAGGGGCATGAGCAGTTCTTC. Amino acid sequence: CASSLVEGHEQFF. The V gene is TRBV5-4, the J gene TRBJ2-1, with a tentative D call TRBD2 (6 bases). The germline V and J ends were trimmed by 0 bases and 8 bases, with 9 bases remaining between them. The CDR3 runs to 13 residues. Germline loops: CDR1 SGHNT, CDR2 YYREEE (reference sequence).

This clone has just one count. The chain joins TRBV29-1 to TRBJ2-5; the match to TRBD2 covers 10 bases. V shed 2 bases and J 3 bases; nucleotides not matched to a gene: 6. Germline CDR1 and CDR2: SQVTM and ANQGSEA. The CDR3 extends over 15 amino acids. The CDR3 protein is CSVELAGDEEETQYF. Here the CDR3 DNA reads TGCAGCGTTGAACTAGCGGGAGACGAAGAAGAGACCCAGTACTTC.

The rearrangement joins TRBV7-6 to TRBJ2-7; tentative D call: TRBD1 (5 bases). Trimming took 1 base from V and 3 from J, leaving 13 bases between them. The CDR3 runs to 15 residues. CDR1 SGHVS and CDR2 FNYEAQ come from the germline V gene. CDR3 protein: CASSLGEDTFYEQYF. The CDR3 DNA reads as TGTGCCAGCAGCTTAGGAGAGGACACCTTCTACGAGCAGTACTTC.

V gene TRBV29-1 combines with J gene TRBJ2-1; the D gene is possibly TRBD2 (5 bases). Germline V gives CDR1 SQVTM, CDR2 ANQGSEA. CDR3 size: 14 residues. V lost 7 bases, J lost 5 bases, and 18 bases lay in between. The CDR3 spells CSAPRERSNNEQFF. The CDR3 nucleotides read TGCAGCGCACCGAGGGAAAGGAGCAACAATGAGCAGTTCTTC.

The chain recombines TRBV7-2 with TRBJ2-2; possibly TRBD2 for D (6 bases). The CDR3 consists of 18 residues. Germline V gene lookup returns CDR1 SGHTA and CDR2 FQGNSA. Trimming pared 5 bases from V and 4 bases from J, leaving 23 bases between. The CDR3 sequence is CASSPRGRGFIFTGELFF. CDR3 in DNA: TGTGCCAGCAGCCCCCGCGGGCGGGGTTTTATTTTCACCGGGGAGCTGTTTTTT.

The V call is TRBV27, the J call TRBJ1-2; 9 bases map to TRBD1. Germline V gene data show CDR1 as MNHEY and CDR2 as SMNVEV (reference sequence). There are 15 residues in the CDR3. The trim removed 5 bases at V and 5 bases at J, leaving 9 bases unmatched. This CDR3 is CASSQGQGLDYGYTF. The CDR3 DNA sequence: TGTGCCAGCAGTCAAGGACAGGGGTTAGATTATGGCTACACCTTC.

This chain connects TRBV4-1 to TRBJ2-7; 9 nucleotides align to TRBD2. The CDR3 spans 15 residues. Germline V CDR1 and CDR2: MGHRA, YSYEKL. Trimming at V came to 0 bases and at J to 4 bases, leaving 4 bases not matched to a gene. CDR3: CASSQDRGRGYEQYF. CDR3 bases: TGCGCCAGCAGCCAAGATCGCGGGAGGGGGTACGAGCAGTACTTC.

The DNA for the CDR3 is TGTGCCAGCAGTTCGACAGGGTTGGGTCAGCCCCAGCATTTT. Translation: CASSSTGLGQPQHF. The chain has TRBV28 and TRBJ1-5; 7 bases match TRBD1. Germline V CDR1 and CDR2: MDHEN, SYDVKM. The CDR3 is made up of 14 amino acids. V lost 4 bases, J lost 6 bases, and 6 bases stayed unmatched.

V gene TRBV28 combines with J gene TRBJ1-1, with 8 bases matching TRBD1. The trim removed 6 bases at V and 0 bases at J, leaving 6 bases unmatched. Germline values: CDR1 MDHEN, CDR2 SYDVKM. The CDR3 covers 15 residues. The CDR3 is CASSLTGGLNTEAFF. CDR3 DNA sequence: TGTGCCAGCAGCCTTACAGGGGGATTGAACACTGAAGCTTTCTTT.

CDR3 sequence: CASSSPDAEQYF. The CDR3 DNA follows: TGTGCCAGCAGCTCGCCGGACGCCGAGCAGTACTTC. The chain recombines TRBV5-5 with TRBJ2-7; D remains ambiguous. Trimming took off 3 bases at V and 6 bases at J, with 10 bases between the two ends. The germline V gene encodes CDR1 SGHKS and CDR2 YYEKEE (reference sequence). The CDR3 extends over 12 amino acids.

The rearrangement joins TRBV28 to TRBJ2-5; D is perhaps TRBD1 (6 bases). Germline V gives CDR1 MDHEN, CDR2 SYDVKM. The CDR3 spans 16 residues. V shed 5 bases and J shed 2 bases, with 18 bases lying between them. CDR3 sequence (DNA): TGTGCCAGCAGTCCGCACGACAGGTCGATACAAGAGACCCAGTACTTC. This encodes CASSPHDRSIQETQYF.

The chain combines TRBV27 with TRBJ1-1; 7 positions match TRBD1. The germline gives CDR1 MNHEY, CDR2 SMNVEV (reference sequence). With V trimmed by 3 bases and J by 7 bases, 5 bases remained unmatched. The CDR3 has 13 residues. DNA of the CDR3: TGTGCCAGCAGTTTTGGACAGGCCCTTGAAGCTTTCTTT. Translation: CASSFGQALEAFF.

The chain combines TRBV7-9 with TRBJ1-1; D call uncertain. Germline V gene data show CDR1 as SEHNR and CDR2 as FQNEAQ (reference sequence). CDR3 length: 14 amino acids. V lost 5 bases and J 1 base, leaving 11 bases between the germline ends. For the CDR3, the DNA is TGTGCCAGCAGCCAACTGACTCGGAACACTGAAGCTTTCTTT. Its translation is CASSQLTRNTEAFF.

The rearrangement joins TRBV15 to TRBJ2-7; 14 positions agree with TRBD2. The CDR3 is 22 residues long. CDR1 is LNHNV and CDR2 is YYDKDF in the germline V gene (reference sequence). V was pared by 3 bases and J by 4 bases, with 23 bases of the junction left unmatched. The CDR3 region has the DNA TGTGCCACCAGCAGGAACCACCCTGGGACTAGCGGGAGTAGAGGAGACCTTTACGAGCAGTACTTC. Translating it yields CATSRNHPGTSGSRGDLYEQYF.

The chain uses TRBV15 and TRBJ2-7; a weak D match, TRBD2 (6 bases). V gave up 1 base and J gave up 2 bases, with 15 bases separating them. CDR3 length equals 16 residues. The germline CDR1 and CDR2 sequences are LNHNV and YYDKDF (reference sequence). CDR3 in DNA: TGTGCCACCAGCAGAGGAAGCGCGGGAACAGCCTACGAGCAGTACTTC. Translation: CATSRGSAGTAYEQYF. Supplemented by reference TRBV15 and TRBJ2-7, the full variable domain reads DAMVIQNPRYQVTQFGKPVTLSCSQTLNHNVMYWYQQKSSQAPKLLFHYYDKDFNNEADTPDNFQSRRPNTSFCFLDIRSPGLGDTAMYLCATSRGSAGTAYEQYFGPGTRLTVT.

The chain joins TRBV29-1 to TRBJ2-1; 9 bases are shared with TRBD2. The J segment lost 7 bases and the V segment lost 5 bases, leaving 15 bases of the junction unmatched. The germline gives CDR1 SQVTM, CDR2 ANQGSEA. The CDR3 has 16 residues. CDR3 coding DNA: TGCAGCGTTCGGGGTCTAGCGGGAAATTTTTGGAATGAGCAGTTCTTC. It yields the protein CSVRGLAGNFWNEQFF.

The rearrangement links TRBV4-1 to TRBJ2-7, with D possibly being TRBD1 (5 bases). The CDR3 consists of 14 residues. Trimming shortened V by 5 bases and J by 1 base, and 12 bases separated the two germline ends. The germline V gene encodes CDR1 MGHRA and CDR2 YSYEKL. The CDR3 protein is CASSYRAGSYEQYF. The CDR3, as DNA: TGCGCCAGCAGCTATCGGGCAGGGTCCTACGAGCAGTACTTC.

This chain uses TRBV28 with TRBJ2-2; TRBD1 aligns across 7 bases. The CDR3 spans 15 residues. The J segment lost 5 bases and the V segment lost 5 bases, leaving 8 bases of the junction unmatched. CDR1 and CDR2 (germline): MDHEN, SYDVKM. The CDR3 loop is CASSSWTGGTGELFF. The CDR3 nucleotides are TGTGCCAGCAGTAGCTGGACAGGAGGAACCGGGGAGCTGTTTTTT.